This T cell receptor beta chain emerged from a study of blood T cell repertoires in COVID-19. At the level of the study: Whether acute or convalescent, the COVID-19 samples came from the United States, Italy and Spain. Sources were T cells, B-cell-depleted T cells, or PBMCs; the material itself was cDNA or gDNA.

TCRdb's copy holds only in-frame clones and misses some; the assay was immunoSEQ multiplex PCR. The sample yields roughly 200,000 clones, around 81% seen once. Deletions cut 4 bases from V and 5 bases from J, with 11 bases between. The CDR3 is 13 amino acids. The chain combines TRBV12-3 or TRBV12-4 with TRBJ2-5; D is perhaps TRBD2 (6 bases). The material sequenced was peripheral blood. The clonotype was recovered from a man aged 45-60 years with active or convalescent COVID-19. The DNA for the CDR3 is TGTGCCAGCAGTTATGGTCGGGGGGAGACCCAGTACTTC. It is translated as CASSYGRGETQYF.